The next 17 T cell receptor delta chains were all read from a single sample in a study of gamma-delta chains in newborns, infants, children (dated by TCRdb to between 2017 and 2020). TCRdb lists the instrument as Illumina MiSeq. TCRdb reanalyzed the public reads with the CATT caller, and identical DNA sequences were merged afterwards. In all, the sample holds around 8,100 delta-chain clones, and around 3.4% of those were seen once. Over 15% of the sample comes from the top ten. Specimen: blood. These receptors were collected from a child who was a newborn, infant or young child, either healthy, febrile or measles-vaccinated (not recorded which).

Regarding this clone: A single base separates this from a much larger clone, so it may be a read error. This rearrangement joins TRDV2 to TRDJ1; 9 bases agree with TRDD3. The J gene is not listed in TCRdb, so it was assigned here from a DNA match to germline. The CDR3 sequence is 18 residues long. Germline V gene sequence: CDR1 GEAIGNYY, CDR2 EKD. The CDR3 coding sequence is TGCGCCTGTGACCTGCTTACTGGGGGACGGGAATACACCGATAAACTCATCTTT. This gives the protein CACDLLTGGREYTDKLIF.

By proportion, this clone is medium-sized (0.01 to 0.1%). The rearrangement joins TRDV2 to TRDJ3; 12 bases line up with TRDD3. Germline assignment: CDR1 GEAIGNYY and CDR2 EKD. The V segment lost 2 bases and the J segment 2 bases; nucleotides outside the gene matches: 6. The length of the CDR3 is 19 residues. The CDR3 spells CACDRLGDTPPWDTRQMFF. The DNA for the CDR3 is TGTGCCTGTGACAGGCTGGGGGATACGCCTCCCTGGGACACCCGACAGATGTTTTTC.

As for this clone: A read error is possible here, since a much larger clone lies one base away. This chain links TRDV2 with TRDJ2, with 11 bases fitting TRDD3. The CDR3 spans 15 residues. From germline, CDR1 is GEAIGNYY and CDR2 EKD. The CDR3 protein is CAYDILGDMTAQLFF. CDR3 bases: TGTGCCTATGACATACTGGGGGATATGACAGCACAACTCTTCTTT.

This clone is medium-sized by share. The same CDR3 arises from other DNA sequences in this sample as well. This rearrangement joins TRDV2 to TRDJ3, with a weak D call TRDD3 (6 bases). Trimming cost V 0 bases and J 0 bases, with 11 bases left between them. The CDR3 extends over 18 amino acids. The germline V gene has CDR1 GEAIGNYY and CDR2 EKD. In DNA form, the CDR3 reads TGTGCCTGTGACACCTGGGGGTCTAGCTCCTGGGACACCCGACAGATGTTTTTC. The encoded protein is CACDTWGSSSWDTRQMFF.

This clone rates as medium-sized (0.01 to 0.1%). A much larger clone is a single base away; this may be a read error. Within the sample, other DNA sequences also encode this same CDR3. The chain uses TRDV2 and TRDJ1, with 8 bases lining up with TRDD3. Germline trimming cut 3 bases from V and 0 bases from J; bases unmatched to any gene: 2. CDR1 is GEAIGNYY and CDR2 is EKD in the germline V gene. This CDR3 has 14 residues. CDR3 sequence (DNA): TGTGCCTGTGACCTACTGGGGGACACCGATAAACTCATCTTT. It codes for CACDLLGDTDKLIF.

Points on this clone: The TCRdb protein comes from a much larger clone and disagrees with this DNA's translation at residue 7, likely due to a read error; the protein given here is derived from the DNA. This rearrangement joins TRDV2 to TRDJ3; D not certain. CDR1 and CDR2 from the germline V gene are GEAIGNYY and EKD. Trimming shortened V by 0 bases and J by 0 bases, and 5 bases separated the two germline ends. The CDR3 runs 16 residues. Here the CDR3 reads CACDTVRSWDTRQMFF. The CDR3 DNA is TGTGCCTGTGACACCGTACGCTCCTGGGACACCCGACAGATGTTTTTC.

This clone occurred a few times. The protein held in TCRdb is that of a much larger clone and does not match this DNA's translation at residue 4, likely because of a read error; the protein shown is translated from the DNA. The DNA of the CDR3 is TGTGCCTGTAACTATGGGGGATACCGCTCCTGGGACACCCGACAGATGTTTTTC. It translates to CACNYGGYRSWDTRQMFF. The chain recombines TRDV2 with TRDJ3, with TRDD3 matching over 10 bases. CDR3 length: 18 amino acids. Germline loops: CDR1 GEAIGNYY, CDR2 EKD. J lost 0 bases, V lost 6 bases, and 7 bases had no gene match.

Turning to this clone: This may be a read error, as it is one base from a much larger clone. DNA of the CDR3: TGTGCCTGTGACACGGTGGGGGATACAGGAGCACACCTCTTCTTT. It codes for CACDTVGDTGAHLFF. The chain carries TRDV2 and TRDJ2; 10 bases are a match to TRDD3. From germline, CDR1 is GEAIGNYY and CDR2 EKD. CDR3 length: 15 amino acids.

There are many counts of this clone. This likely came from a read error, as a far larger clone is one base away. The chain combines TRDV2 with TRDJ3, with 7 bases identical to TRDD3. CDR3 size: 17 residues. Per germline, CDR1 GEAIGNYY and CDR2 EKD. The CDR3 DNA reads TGTGCCTGTGACACCTGGGGGAGCTCCTGGGACACCCGACAGGTGTTTTTC. As protein: CACDTWGSSWDTRQVFF.

Concerning this clone itself: This may arise from a read error, as a much more abundant clone is one base away. The chain has TRDV2 and TRDJ3; D perhaps matches TRDD3 (6 bases). The CDR3 spans 18 residues. Germline V CDR1 and CDR2: GEAIGNYY, EKD. The CDR3 here is CACDTVLGDPWDARQMFF. CDR3 DNA sequence: TGTGCCTGTGACACCGTACTGGGAGACCCCTGGGACGCCCGACAGATGTTTTTC.

As to this clone: A clone one base away is much larger, so this may be a read error. The rearrangement joins TRDV2 to TRDJ1, with D possibly TRDD3 on 5 matching bases. V was trimmed by 1 base and J by 0 bases, leaving 11 bases between them. In germline, CDR1 is GEAIGNYY, CDR2 EKD. The CDR3 has 15 amino acids. For the CDR3, the DNA is TGTGCCTGTGACACTCTACCGGGGGACACCGATAAACTCATCTTT. Translating it yields CACDTLPGDTDKLIF.

This clone is deemed medium-sized. V usage is TRDV2 and J usage is TRDJ1, with 9 bases lining up with TRDD3. J gave up 2 bases and V 2 bases, and 8 bases lay outside the gene matches. CDR1 is GEAIGNYY and CDR2 is EKD in the germline V gene. The CDR3 consists of 16 residues. CDR3 DNA sequence: TGTGCCTGTGACATATGGGGATACGCTGGGACCGATAAACTCATCTTT. Translated: CACDIWGYAGTDKLIF.

This clone has more than one count but fewer than ten. A junction end diverges from the germline sequence, so it may reflect a read error. The chain combines TRDV2 with TRDJ3; 12 bases align to TRDD3. There are 23 residues in the CDR3. Germline V gives CDR1 GEAIGNYY, CDR2 EKD. CDR3 coding DNA: TGTGCCTATGACTCCTACTACTGGGGGATACAATCGGCCGAGGCGCGGGACACCCGACAGATGTTTTTC. Its translation: CAYDSYYWGIQSAEARDTRQMFF.

Many counts were recorded for this clone. This chain links TRDV2 with TRDJ2; perhaps TRDD3 as D (5 bases). Germline loops: CDR1 GEAIGNYY, CDR2 EKD. This CDR3 contains 15 residues. V lost 0 bases and J 8 bases, leaving 15 bases between the germline ends. The CDR3 DNA is TGTGCCTGTGACACCGTGGGGACCCTTTCGGCACAACTCTTCTTT. It translates to CACDTVGTLSAQLFF.

As concerns this clone: The junction does not match germline at one end; this may be a read error. Other DNA variants within this sample encode the same CDR3. This chain connects TRDV2 to TRDJ3; TRDD3 agrees at 13 bases. TCRdb lists no J gene, so it was determined here by aligning the DNA to germline. The CDR3 totals 21 residues. Looked up from germline, CDR1 is GEAIGNYY and CDR2 is EKD. CDR3 nucleotide sequence: TGCGCCTGTGACACCCTTCAAGTACTGGGGGATACGCCCTGGGACACCCGACAGATGTTTTTC. Translating it yields CACDTLQVLGDTPWDTRQMFF.

The table lists this clone with a few counts. The chain couples TRDV1 to TRDJ1; perhaps TRDD2 as D (6 bases). Germline V gene data show CDR1 as TSWWSYY and CDR2 as QGS. The V and J ends lost 5 bases and 0 bases respectively, with 19 bases between them. This CDR3 region has 17 residues. This CDR3 reads CALGKGSYVHHTDKLIF. DNA of the CDR3: TGTGCTCTTGGGAAGGGCTCCTACGTTCATCACACCGATAAACTCATCTTT.

In its sample, this clone is large. This sample also contains other DNA sequences that code for the same CDR3. The chain links TRDV2 to TRDJ3; 9 bases match TRDD3. This CDR3 is built from 18 residues. The V gene end was trimmed by 0 bases and the J gene end by 0 bases; junction bases not matched to a gene: 2. In germline, CDR1 is GEAIGNYY, CDR2 EKD. CDR3 protein: CACDTVGDSSWDTRQMFF. In DNA, the CDR3 is TGTGCCTGTGACACCGTGGGGGATAGCTCCTGGGACACCCGACAGATGTTTTTC.